Shown below are 5 T cell receptor beta chains from a single sample sequenced in a study of blood T cell repertoires in COVID-19. Here immunoSEQ multiplex PCR was the method, and the copy in TCRdb shows in-frame clones only, minus some. The data contain about 160,000 clones, around 82% of them singletons. The specimen was peripheral blood. The receptors stem from a man between 60 and 75 years old who had recovered from COVID-19.

This clone turned up a few times. The chain is built from TRBV7-3 and TRBJ1-5, with D hard to call. Trimming cost V 8 bases and J 6 bases, with 14 bases left between them. The CDR3 is 13 residues long. CDR1 is SGHTA and CDR2 is FQGTGA in the germline V gene. CDR3 nucleotides: TGTGCCAGCTCTGAAGAGGCTGGTCAGCCCCAGCATTTT. This codes for CASSEEAGQPQHF.

V is TRBV29-1 and J is TRBJ2-7, with 10 bases fitting TRBD1. The germline V gene encodes CDR1 SQVTM and CDR2 ANQGSEA. CDR3 size: 14 residues. The V gene end was trimmed by 7 bases and the J gene end by 4 bases; junction bases not matched to a gene: 10. The CDR3: CSAGRQGASYEQYF. The CDR3 coding sequence is TGCAGCGCTGGCCGACAGGGGGCATCGTACGAGCAGTACTTC.

CDR3 residues: CASTGGGTGNTEAFF. Here the CDR3 DNA reads TGTGCCAGCACCGGGGGCGGGACAGGGAACACTGAAGCTTTCTTT. The chain combines TRBV6-5 with TRBJ1-1; 8 nucleotides match TRBD1. This CDR3 has 15 amino acids. Germline values: CDR1 MNHEY, CDR2 SVGAGI. V lost 7 bases to trimming and J lost 1 base; unmatched junction nucleotides: 8.

This chain connects TRBV6-7 to TRBJ2-4, with D hard to call. TRBV6-7 is filed as an ORF, its function uncertain. V was cut by 5 bases and J by 5 bases, with 10 bases left in between. CDR3 length equals 13 residues. CDR3 loop: CASSMRLQNIQYF. CDR3 sequence (DNA): TGTGCCAGCAGTATGAGGTTACAAAACATTCAGTACTTC.

V gene TRBV11-3 combines with J gene TRBJ2-3; a possible D gene is TRBD2 (5 bases). V lost 3 bases, J lost 5 bases, and 9 bases lay in between. Germline-derived CDR1 and CDR2 are SGHNT and YENEEA. The CDR3 runs 13 residues. The CDR3 DNA follows: TGTGCCAGCAGCTTTGGGGAGATAGATACGCAGTATTTT. Residues: CASSFGEIDTQYF.